This T cell receptor (beta chain) was recorded in a study of blood T cell repertoires in COVID-19. Original methodology: Reference gene primer amplification in the assay estimated nucleated cell counts. TCRdb's table, derived via immunoSEQ multiplex PCR, lists solely in-frame clones and lacks some. That table furnishes V, J and clone size, whereas the DNA furnished D and trimming. The sample shows about 190,000 clones, 70% to 90% of them seen only once. Sequences were obtained from peripheral blood. The clonotype comes from a woman between 70 and 85 years old with active or convalescent COVID-19.

The CDR3: CSVADLNTEAFF. The CDR3 nucleotides read TGCAGCGTTGCGGACTTGAACACTGAAGCTTTCTTT. The chain combines TRBV29-1 with TRBJ1-1; D is uncertain. This CDR3 has 12 amino acids. The V gene's germline CDR1 is SQVTM and CDR2 ANQGSEA. Trimming shortened V by 4 bases and J by 0 bases, and 6 bases separated the two germline ends.